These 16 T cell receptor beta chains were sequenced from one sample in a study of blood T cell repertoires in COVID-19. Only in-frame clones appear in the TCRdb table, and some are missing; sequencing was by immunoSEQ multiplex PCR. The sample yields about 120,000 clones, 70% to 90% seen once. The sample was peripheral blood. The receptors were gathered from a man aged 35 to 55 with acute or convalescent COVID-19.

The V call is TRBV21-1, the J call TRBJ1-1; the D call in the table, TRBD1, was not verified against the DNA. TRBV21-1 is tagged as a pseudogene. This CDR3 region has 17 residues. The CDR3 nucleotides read TGTGCCAGCAGCACCAGGGAGGGACAGGGTTTTACAGCTGAAGCTTTCTTT. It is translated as CASSTREGQGFTAEAFF.

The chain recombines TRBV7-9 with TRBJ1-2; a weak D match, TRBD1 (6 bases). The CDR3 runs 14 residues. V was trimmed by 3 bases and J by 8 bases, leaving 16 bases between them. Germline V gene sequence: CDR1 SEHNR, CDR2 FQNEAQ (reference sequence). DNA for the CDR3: TGTGCCAGCAGCTTTCCGGGACAACGACTAGGCTACACCTTC. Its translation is CASSFPGQRLGYTF.

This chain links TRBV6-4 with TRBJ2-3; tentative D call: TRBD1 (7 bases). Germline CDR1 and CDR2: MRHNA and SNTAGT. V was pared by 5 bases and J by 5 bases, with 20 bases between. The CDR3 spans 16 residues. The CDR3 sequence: CASSQDAGGGKDTQYF. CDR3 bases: TGTGCCAGCAGTCAGGACGCAGGGGGAGGTAAAGATACGCAGTATTTT.

DNA for the CDR3: TGTGCCAGCAGTGAAGTCCACTTGGGAGGTGCCTATGGCTACACCTTC. Amino acids: CASSEVHLGGAYGYTF. The chain links TRBV6-1 to TRBJ1-2; no reliable D call. Per germline, CDR1 MNHNS and CDR2 SASEGT. The CDR3 sequence is 16 residues long. The V gene lost 1 base and the J gene lost 4 bases, with 16 bases spanning the gap.

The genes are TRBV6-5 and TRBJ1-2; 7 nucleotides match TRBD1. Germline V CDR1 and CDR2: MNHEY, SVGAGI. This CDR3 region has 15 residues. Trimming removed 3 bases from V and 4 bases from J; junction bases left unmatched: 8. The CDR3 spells CASSYRERDSYGYTF. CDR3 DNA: TGTGCCAGCAGTTATCGGGAAAGGGACAGCTATGGCTACACCTTC.

The CDR3 bases are TGTGCCAGCAGCCGAGACAGGGGTCAGCCCCAGCATTTT. Translated: CASSRDRGQPQHF. The chain couples TRBV6-5 to TRBJ1-5, with 8 bases fitting TRBD1. The CDR3 length is 13 residues. V trimming: 6 bases; J trimming: 6 bases; junction bases outside the gene matches: 4. CDR1 is MNHEY, CDR2 SVGAGI, per germline.

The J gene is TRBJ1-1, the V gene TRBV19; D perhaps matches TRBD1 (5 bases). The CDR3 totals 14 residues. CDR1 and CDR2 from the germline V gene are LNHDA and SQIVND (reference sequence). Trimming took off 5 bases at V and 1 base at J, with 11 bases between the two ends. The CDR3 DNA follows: TGTGCCAGTAGTCCCGCGCAGGGGAACACTGAAGCTTTCTTT. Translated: CASSPAQGNTEAFF.

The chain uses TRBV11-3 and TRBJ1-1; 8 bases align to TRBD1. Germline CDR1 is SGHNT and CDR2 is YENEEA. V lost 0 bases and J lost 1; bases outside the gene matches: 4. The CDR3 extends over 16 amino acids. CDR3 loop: CASSLDTGTGNTEAFF. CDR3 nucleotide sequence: TGTGCCAGCAGCTTAGACACTGGGACAGGGAACACTGAAGCTTTCTTT.

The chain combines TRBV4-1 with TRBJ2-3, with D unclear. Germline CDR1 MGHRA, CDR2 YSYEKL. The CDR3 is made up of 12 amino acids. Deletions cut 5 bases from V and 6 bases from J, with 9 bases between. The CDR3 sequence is CASSSGGDTQYF. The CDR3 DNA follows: TGCGCCAGCAGCTCGGGTGGTGATACGCAGTATTTT.

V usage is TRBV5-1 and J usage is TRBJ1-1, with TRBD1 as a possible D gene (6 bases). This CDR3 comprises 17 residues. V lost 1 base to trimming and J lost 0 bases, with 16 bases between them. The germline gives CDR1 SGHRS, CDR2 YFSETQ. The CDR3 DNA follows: TGCGCCAGCAGCTTGTTCGGACTCAACAGGGTGAACACTGAAGCTTTCTTT. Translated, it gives CASSLFGLNRVNTEAFF. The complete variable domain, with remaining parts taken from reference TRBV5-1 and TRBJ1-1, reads KAGVTQTPRYLIKTRGQQVTLSCSPISGHRSVSWYQQTPGQGLQFLFEYFSETQRNKGNFPGRFSGRQFSNSRSEMNVSTLELGDSALYLCASSLFGLNRVNTEAFFGQGTRLTVV.

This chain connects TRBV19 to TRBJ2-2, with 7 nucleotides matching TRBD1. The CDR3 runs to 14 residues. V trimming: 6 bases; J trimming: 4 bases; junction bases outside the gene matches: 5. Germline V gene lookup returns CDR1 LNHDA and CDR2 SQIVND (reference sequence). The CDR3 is CASSGTVPTGELFF. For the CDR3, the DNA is TGTGCCAGTAGCGGGACAGTCCCCACCGGGGAGCTGTTTTTT.

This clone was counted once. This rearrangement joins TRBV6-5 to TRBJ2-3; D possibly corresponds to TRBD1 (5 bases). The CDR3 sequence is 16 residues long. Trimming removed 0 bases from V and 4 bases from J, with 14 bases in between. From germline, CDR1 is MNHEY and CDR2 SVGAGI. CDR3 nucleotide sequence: TGTGCCAGCAGTTACTCCCCCCAGGGATATTCAGATACGCAGTATTTT. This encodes CASSYSPQGYSDTQYF.

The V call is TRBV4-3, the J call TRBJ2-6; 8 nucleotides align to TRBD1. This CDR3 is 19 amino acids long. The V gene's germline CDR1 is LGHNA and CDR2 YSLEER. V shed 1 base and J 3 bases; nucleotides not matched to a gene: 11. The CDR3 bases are TGCGCCAGCAGCCAAGTATCTGGACAGGGTCTCGGTGGGGCCAACGTCCTGACTTTC. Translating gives CASSQVSGQGLGGANVLTF.

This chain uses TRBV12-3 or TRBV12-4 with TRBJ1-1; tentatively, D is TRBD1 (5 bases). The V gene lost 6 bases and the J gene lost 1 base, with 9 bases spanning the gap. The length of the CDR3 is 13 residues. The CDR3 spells CASSPGQNTEAFF. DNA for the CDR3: TGTGCCAGCAGCCCTGGACAGAACACTGAAGCTTTCTTT.

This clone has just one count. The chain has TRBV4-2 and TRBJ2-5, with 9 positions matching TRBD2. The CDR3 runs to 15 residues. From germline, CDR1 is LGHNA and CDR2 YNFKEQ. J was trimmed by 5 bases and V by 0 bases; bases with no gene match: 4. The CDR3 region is CASSQERGGGETQYF. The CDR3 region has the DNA TGTGCCAGCAGCCAAGAGCGGGGGGGTGGGGAGACCCAGTACTTC.

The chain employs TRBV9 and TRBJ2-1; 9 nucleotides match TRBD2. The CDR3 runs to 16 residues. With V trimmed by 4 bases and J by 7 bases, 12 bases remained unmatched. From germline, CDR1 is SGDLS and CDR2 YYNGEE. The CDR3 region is CASSPRLAEPLNEQFF. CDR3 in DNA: TGTGCCAGCAGCCCCCGACTAGCGGAGCCCCTTAATGAGCAGTTCTTC.